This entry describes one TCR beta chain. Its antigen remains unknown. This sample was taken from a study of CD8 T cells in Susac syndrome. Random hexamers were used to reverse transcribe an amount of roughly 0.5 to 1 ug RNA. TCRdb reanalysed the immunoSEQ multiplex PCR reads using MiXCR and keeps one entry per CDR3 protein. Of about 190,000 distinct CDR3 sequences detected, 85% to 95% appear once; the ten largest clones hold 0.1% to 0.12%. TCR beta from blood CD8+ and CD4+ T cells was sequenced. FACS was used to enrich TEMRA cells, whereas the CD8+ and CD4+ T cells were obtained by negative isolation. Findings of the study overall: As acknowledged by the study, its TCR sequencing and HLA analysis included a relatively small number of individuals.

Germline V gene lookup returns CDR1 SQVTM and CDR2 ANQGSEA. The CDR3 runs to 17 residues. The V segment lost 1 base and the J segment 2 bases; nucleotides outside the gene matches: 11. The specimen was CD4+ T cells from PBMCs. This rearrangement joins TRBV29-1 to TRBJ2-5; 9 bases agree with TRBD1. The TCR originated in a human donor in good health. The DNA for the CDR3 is TGCAGCGTTGAAGGGTTTGGGACAGGGAAGATTCAAGAGACCCAGTACTTC. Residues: CSVEGFGTGKIQETQYF.